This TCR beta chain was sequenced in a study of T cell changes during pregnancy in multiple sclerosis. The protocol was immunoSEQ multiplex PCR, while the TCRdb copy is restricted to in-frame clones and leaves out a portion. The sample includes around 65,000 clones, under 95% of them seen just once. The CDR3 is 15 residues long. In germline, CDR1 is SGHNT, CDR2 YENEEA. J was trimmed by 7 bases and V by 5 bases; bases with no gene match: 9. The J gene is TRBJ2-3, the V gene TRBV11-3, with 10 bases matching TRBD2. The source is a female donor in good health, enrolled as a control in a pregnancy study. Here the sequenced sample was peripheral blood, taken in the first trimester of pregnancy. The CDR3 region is CASSISGGPTNTQYF. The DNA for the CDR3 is TGTGCCAGCAGCATTAGCGGGGGGCCCACGAATACGCAGTATTTT.